This is a list of T cell receptor beta chains from one sample in a study of beta chain features in type 1 diabetes. This table comes from immunoSEQ multiplex PCR, and its TCRdb copy is limited to in-frame clones, with some not included. Of tens of thousands of clones in the sample, approximately 72% were seen once. The sequencing sample was made of Tregs from blood. Receptors were obtained from a woman aged 18-29 years with type 1 diabetes. The CDR3 runs from the conserved cysteine through the conserved F or W. D genes are given only for firm matches. The size field is filled for only some rows; it gives once, few, many or a size class.

NA	17	TRBV4-3	TRBD2	TRBJ2-1	TGCGCCAGCAGCCGGACTGTAAGCGGGAGGTCCTACAATGAGCAGTTCTTC	CASSRTVSGRSYNEQFF
NA	14	TRBV4-3	NA	TRBJ1-4	TGCGCCAGCAGCCAAGACAGGAGGAATGAAAAACTGTTTTTT	CASSQDRRNEKLFF
NA	13	TRBV29-1	TRBD2	TRBJ2-1	TGCAGCGTTGAAAGTAGCGGGGGAGAGAAGCAGTTCTTC	CSVESSGGEKQFF
NA	15	TRBV5-4	NA	TRBJ2-1	TGTGCCAGCAGCTTGGGGCAGGGCTCCTACAATGAGCAGTTCTTC	CASSLGQGSYNEQFF
once	15	TRBV7-9	TRBD2	TRBJ2-2	TGTGCCAGCAGGTTTAGCGGGAGGACCACCGGGGAGCTGTTTTTT	CASRFSGRTTGELFF
few	16	TRBV28	NA	TRBJ1-3	TGTGCCAGCAGTTTGAACACAGGGCTCTCTGGAAACACCATATATTTT	CASSLNTGLSGNTIYF
few	13	TRBV29-1	NA	TRBJ2-4	TGCAGCGTCACTAGCTTAGCCAAAAACATTCAGTACTTC	CSVTSLAKNIQYF
once	14	TRBV5-1	TRBD2	TRBJ2-7	TGCGCCAGCAGCAGGAGCGGGATGAACTACGAGCAGTACTTC	CASSRSGMNYEQYF
NA	16	TRBV18	NA	TRBJ1-6	TGTGCCAGCTCACCAGAGGGTGGCCTAAATAATTCACCCCTCCACTTT	CASSPEGGLNNSPLHF
NA	13	TRBV7-2	NA	TRBJ2-7	TGTGCCAGCAGCCAAGACAGGTCCTACGAGCAGTACTTC	CASSQDRSYEQYF
few	14	TRBV5-1	NA	TRBJ2-1	TGCGCCAGCAGCTTCGGTGGTCCTTACAATGAGCAGTTCTTC	CASSFGGPYNEQFF
NA	11	TRBV19	NA	TRBJ2-1	TGTGCCAGTAGTTCTGACTTTGAGCAGTTCTTC	CASSSDFEQFF
NA	15	TRBV5-5	NA	TRBJ2-5	TGTGCCACCCAAGCCTCCCAACTGGACCAAGAGACCCAGTACTTC	CATQASQLDQETQYF
NA	16	TRBV4-1	TRBD1	TRBJ2-3	TGCGCCAGCAGCCATTCCCCAGGGGGCGAGACAGATACGCAGTATTTT	CASSHSPGGETDTQYF
NA	15	TRBV19	TRBD1	TRBJ2-2	TGTGCCAGTAGTCAGGGGGCGACTGACACCGGGGAGCTGTTTTTT	CASSQGATDTGELFF
few	13	TRBV5-1	NA	TRBJ2-5	TGCGCCAGCAGCTCACCAGGGCAAGAGACCCAGTACTTC	CASSSPGQETQYF
NA	14	TRBV5-1	NA	TRBJ1-4	TGCGCCAGCAGCGGAGCCGCAACTAATGAAAAACTGTTTTTT	CASSGAATNEKLFF
NA	11	TRBV20-1	NA	TRBJ2-6	TGCAGTGCCGGTGGGGCCAACGTCCTGACTTTC	CSAGGANVLTF
NA	14	TRBV10-1	NA	TRBJ1-1	TGCGCCAGCAGTGGAGTCAGGGTGGGTGGTGAAGCTTTCTTT	CASSGVRVGGEAFF
NA	14	TRBV10-3	TRBD1	TRBJ1-1	TGTGCCATAAGGGGACAGGGTTTTGTTACTGAAGCTTTCTTT	CAIRGQGFVTEAFF
few	13	TRBV5-6	NA	TRBJ1-2	TGTGCCAGCAGCTTGCTGCAGGCCTTCGGCTACACCTTC	CASSLLQAFGYTF
NA	14	TRBV29-1	TRBD2	TRBJ2-5	TGCAGCGTTCGCGGCCTAGCGGGTTCCGGGACCCAGTACTTC	CSVRGLAGSGTQYF
NA	15	TRBV11-1	TRBD1	TRBJ2-7	TGTGCCAGCAGCTTTGGCAGGGGGCGATTCTACGAGCAGTACTTC	CASSFGRGRFYEQYF
NA	16	TRBV7-2	TRBD1	TRBJ1-1	TGTGCCAGCAGCCCGGGACAGGGATTTATGAACACTGAAGCTTTCTTT	CASSPGQGFMNTEAFF
NA	15	TRBV11-2	TRBD1	TRBJ2-4	TGTGCCAGCAGCTTAGTAACAGGGGTTGAAAACATTCAGTACTTC	CASSLVTGVENIQYF
NA	15	TRBV9	NA	TRBJ1-4	TGTGCCAGCAGCGCCTCAGGGAACACTAATGAAAAACTGTTTTTT	CASSASGNTNEKLFF
NA	16	TRBV6-4	NA	TRBJ2-1	TGTGCCAGCAGTGACGCGACAGGACTAGCCTACAATGAGCAGTTCTTC	CASSDATGLAYNEQFF
NA	17	TRBV5-1	TRBD1	TRBJ1-6	TGCGCCAGCAGCCGGGGCACAGGGGGCGACTATAATTCACCCCTCCACTTT	CASSRGTGGDYNSPLHF
NA	18	TRBV21-1	NA	TRBJ2-6	TGTGCCAGCAGGAGACTGGTACTACAACAAAGTCGGGCCAACGTCCTGACTTTC	CASRRLVLQQSRANVLTF
NA	15	TRBV6-1	TRBD2	TRBJ2-3	TGTGCCAGCAGTGAGGGGGACTATTCCACAGATACGCAGTATTTT	CASSEGDYSTDTQYF
NA	15	TRBV12-5	TRBD2	TRBJ2-7	TGTGCTAGTGGGCCCGCGGGGGGCCTAGGGTACGAGCAGTACTTC	CASGPAGGLGYEQYF
NA	13	TRBV7-2	TRBD1	TRBJ1-2	TGTGCCAGCAGCCCGAACAGGGGCTTTGGCTACACCTTC	CASSPNRGFGYTF
NA	15	TRBV5-6	NA	TRBJ1-6	TGTGCCAGCAGCTTGAGAGGCAATATTCATTCACCCCTCCACTTT	CASSLRGNIHSPLHF
NA	17	TRBV7-2	TRBD1	TRBJ1-5	TGTGCCAGCAGCTTAGGTCCAGGGGGCTATAGCAATCAGCCCCAGCATTTT	CASSLGPGGYSNQPQHF
NA	13	TRBV5-4	NA	TRBJ2-7	TGTGCCAGCAGCTTGGAACAAGCCTACGAGCAGTACTTC	CASSLEQAYEQYF
NA	15	TRBV10-3	NA	TRBJ1-5	TGTGCCATCAGTGATTCCGAGGGCAGCAATCAGCCCCAGCATTTT	CAISDSEGSNQPQHF
NA	12	TRBV27	TRBD2	TRBJ2-1	TGTGCCAGCAGTCGACTAGCGAATGAGCAGTTCTTC	CASSRLANEQFF
few	13	TRBV6-6	NA	TRBJ1-1	TGTGCCAGCAGCCTGACAGGGAACACTGAAGCTTTCTTT	CASSLTGNTEAFF
NA	12	TRBV6-5	TRBD1	TRBJ1-1	TGTGCCAGCAGTTCAGACAGGGGGGAAGCTTTCTTT	CASSSDRGEAFF
NA	13	TRBV7-9	NA	TRBJ1-1	TGTGCCAGCAGGAGAGGGGGGAACACTGAAGCTTTCTTT	CASRRGGNTEAFF
NA	15	TRBV9	TRBD2	TRBJ2-5	TGTGCCAGCAGCGTTGAGGGAGGGCCGATGGAGACCCAGTACTTC	CASSVEGGPMETQYF
NA	15	TRBV7-2	NA	TRBJ2-5	TGTGCCAGCAGCTTTGGCGGGGTCAGAGGAGAGACCCAGTACTTC	CASSFGGVRGETQYF
NA	16	TRBV9	NA	TRBJ2-6	TGTGCCAGCAGCGTGGGGACTGCCTTTGGGGCCAACGTCCTGACTTTC	CASSVGTAFGANVLTF
NA	16	TRBV6-6	TRBD2	TRBJ2-3	TGTGCCAGCAGTTACGTCCTAGCGGGAGGGCCGGATACGCAGTATTTT	CASSYVLAGGPDTQYF
once	15	TRBV6-5	NA	TRBJ2-4	TGTGCCAGCAGTCCACAGGTTATAGCCAAAAACATTCAGTACTTC	CASSPQVIAKNIQYF
NA	14	TRBV18	NA	TRBJ2-7	TGTGCCAGCTCACCACCGGGAGTGAAAGGCGAGCAGTACTTC	CASSPPGVKGEQYF
NA	13	TRBV28	NA	TRBJ2-1	TGTGCCAGCAGTTTACTTCCCCCCAATGAGCAGTTCTTC	CASSLLPPNEQFF
NA	13	TRBV19	TRBD2	TRBJ2-3	TGTGCCAGTAGTATGGGGAGGGTCAGTACGCAGTATTTT	CASSMGRVSTQYF
NA	12	TRBV25-1	NA	TRBJ1-2	TGTGCCAGCAGGAAGACAGGTTATGGCTACACCTTC	CASRKTGYGYTF
once	15	TRBV11-2	NA	TRBJ1-2	TGTGCCAGCAGCTTACTACATACAGCTAACTATGGCTACACCTTC	CASSLLHTANYGYTF
NA	16	TRBV19	NA	TRBJ1-6	TGTGCCAGTAGTATACGGAGGGGATCCTATAATTCACCCCTCCACTTT	CASSIRRGSYNSPLHF